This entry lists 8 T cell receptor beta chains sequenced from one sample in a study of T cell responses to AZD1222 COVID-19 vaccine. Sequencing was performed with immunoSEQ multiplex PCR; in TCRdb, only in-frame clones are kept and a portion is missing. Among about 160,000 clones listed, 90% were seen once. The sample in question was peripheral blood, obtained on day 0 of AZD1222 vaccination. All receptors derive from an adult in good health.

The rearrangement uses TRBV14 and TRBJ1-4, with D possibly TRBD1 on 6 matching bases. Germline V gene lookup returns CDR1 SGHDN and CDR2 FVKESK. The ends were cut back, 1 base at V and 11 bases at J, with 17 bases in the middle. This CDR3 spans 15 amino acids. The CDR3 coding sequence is TGTGCCAGCAGCCAAGTTCGGGGGGCAACAGGGAAACTGTTTTTT. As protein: CASSQVRGATGKLFF.

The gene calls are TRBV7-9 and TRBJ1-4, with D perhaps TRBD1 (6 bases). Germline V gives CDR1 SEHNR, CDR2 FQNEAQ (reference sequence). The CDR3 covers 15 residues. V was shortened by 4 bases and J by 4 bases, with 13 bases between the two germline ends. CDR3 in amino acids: CASSSPGVINEKLFF. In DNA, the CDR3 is TGTGCCAGCAGCTCTCCAGGGGTCATTAATGAAAAACTGTTTTTT.

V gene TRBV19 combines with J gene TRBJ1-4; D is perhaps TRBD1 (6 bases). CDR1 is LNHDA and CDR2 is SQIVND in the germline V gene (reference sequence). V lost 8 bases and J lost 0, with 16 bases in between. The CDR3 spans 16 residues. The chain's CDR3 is CASSFRDTTTNEKLFF. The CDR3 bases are TGTGCCAGTTCCTTCCGGGACACCACAACTAATGAAAAACTGTTTTTT.

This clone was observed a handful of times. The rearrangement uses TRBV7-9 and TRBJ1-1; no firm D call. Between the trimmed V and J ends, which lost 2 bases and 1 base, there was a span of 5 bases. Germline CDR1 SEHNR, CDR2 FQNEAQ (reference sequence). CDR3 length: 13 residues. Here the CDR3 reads CASSLFANTEAFF. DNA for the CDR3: TGTGCCAGCAGCTTATTTGCGAACACTGAAGCTTTCTTT.

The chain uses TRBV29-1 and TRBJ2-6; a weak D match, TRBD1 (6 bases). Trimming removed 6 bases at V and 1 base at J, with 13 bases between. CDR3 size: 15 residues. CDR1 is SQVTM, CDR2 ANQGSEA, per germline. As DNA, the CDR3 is TGCAGCGTGGGACCAACAGGGTCTGGGGCCAACGTCCTGACTTTC. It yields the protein CSVGPTGSGANVLTF.

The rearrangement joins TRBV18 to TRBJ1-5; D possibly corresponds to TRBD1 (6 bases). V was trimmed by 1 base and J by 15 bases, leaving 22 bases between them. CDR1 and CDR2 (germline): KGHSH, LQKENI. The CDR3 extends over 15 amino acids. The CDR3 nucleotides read TGTGCCAGCTCACCACGGGCCCTAACGGACAGAAAGGGGCATTTT. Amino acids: CASSPRALTDRKGHF.

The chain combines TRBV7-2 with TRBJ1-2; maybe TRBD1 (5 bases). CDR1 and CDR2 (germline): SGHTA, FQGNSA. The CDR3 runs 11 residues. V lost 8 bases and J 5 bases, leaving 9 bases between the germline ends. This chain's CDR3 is CASSDRYGYTF. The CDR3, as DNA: TGTGCCAGCTCTGACAGATATGGCTACACCTTC. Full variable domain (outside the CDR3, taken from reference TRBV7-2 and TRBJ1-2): GAGVSQSPSNKVTEKGKDVELRCDPISGHTALYWYRQSLGQGLEFLIYFQGNSAPDKSGLPSDRFSAERTGGSVSTLTIQRTQQEDSAVYLCASSDRYGYTFGSGTRLTVV.

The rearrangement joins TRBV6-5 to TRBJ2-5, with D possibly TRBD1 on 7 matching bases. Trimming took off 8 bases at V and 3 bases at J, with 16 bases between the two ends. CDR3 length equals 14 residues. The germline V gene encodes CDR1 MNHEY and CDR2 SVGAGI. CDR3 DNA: TGTGCCAGCTGGTTATCAGGGGGGAAAGAGACCCAGTACTTC. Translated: CASWLSGGKETQYF.